These 23 T cell receptor beta chains share one sample of origin, sequenced in a study of T cells in women clearing cervical HPV infection. Repertoires were generated with immunoSEQ multiplex PCR, while TCRdb's copy carries only in-frame clones and drops some. The sample spans 22,000 or so clones; the ten largest clones claim about 3.3%. Sequencing was done on a sample of blood buffy coat. Receptor source: a woman between 18 and 70 years old with a cervical HPV16 infection that either progressed to CIN3+ or cleared (not recorded which).

As regards this clone: The junction departs from germline at one end; a sequencing error may be responsible. Sequencing ends 3 residues short of the CDR3 end; the germline J gene provides the rest. The rearrangement links TRBV4-2 to TRBJ1-4, with TRBD1 identical over 8 bases. Germline CDR1 LGHNA, CDR2 YNFKEQ. The CDR3 spans 17 residues. The part of the CDR3 DNA that was read is TGCGCCAGCAGTCGACATCACTCAGGGGGCACTAATGAAAAA. It translates to CASSRHHSGGTNEK. The entire CDR3 sequence reads CASSRHHSGGTNEKLFF.

Concerning this clone itself: From the germline J gene comes the end of the CDR3, since the read stops 3 residues before it. This chain joins TRBV6-1 and TRBJ2-4; tentatively, D is TRBD1 (5 bases). The V end lost 2 bases, the J end lost 3 bases, and 14 bases lay between the germline ends. The CDR3 is made up of 16 amino acids. Germline lookup yields CDR1 MNHNS and CDR2 SASEGT. The CDR3 loop reads CASSELGRVGKNIQYF. The CDR3 bases that were read are TGTGCCAGCAGTGAATTGGGCAGGGTTGGCAAAAACATT.

About this clone itself: The read ends 3 residues early relative to the CDR3; the germline J gene fills the gap. The chain recombines TRBV7-3 with TRBJ2-3, with 8 nucleotides matching TRBD1. V lost 4 bases and J lost 8; bases outside the gene matches: 5. Per germline, CDR1 SGHTA and CDR2 FQGTGA. The CDR3 runs to 13 residues. The CDR3 sequence: CASSYDRGSTQYF. CDR3 bases read: TGTGCCAGCAGCTACGACAGGGGTTCTACG.

Comments on this clone: The sequenced fragment ends 3 residues before the CDR3 boundary, so the rest is inferred from the germline J gene. The chain uses TRBV19 and TRBJ2-7; 9 bases fit TRBD2. Per germline, CDR1 LNHDA and CDR2 SQIVND (reference sequence). The CDR3 spans 16 residues. The V gene end was trimmed by 1 base and the J gene end by 0 bases; junction bases not matched to a gene: 4. CDR3 loop: CASSIVAGGYSYEQYF. CDR3 DNA, as far as it was read: TGTGCCAGTAGTATAGTCGCGGGAGGGTACTCCTACGAG.

As regards this clone: The read falls 3 residues short of the CDR3 end, and the missing part is taken from the germline J gene. V gene TRBV29-1 combines with J gene TRBJ2-7; D is possibly TRBD1 (6 bases). The CDR3 is made up of 13 amino acids. Trimming pared 7 bases from V and 2 bases from J, leaving 15 bases between. Germline-derived CDR1 and CDR2 are SQVTM and ANQGSEA. The CDR3 protein is CSAVPGHPYEQYF. CDR3 DNA, as far as it was read: TGCAGCGCTGTACCGGGACACCCCTACGAG.

Notes on this clone: The sequenced fragment ends 3 residues before the CDR3 boundary, so the rest is inferred from the germline J gene. V usage is TRBV20-1 and J usage is TRBJ2-1; 14 nucleotides align to TRBD2. V trimming: 5 bases; J trimming: 4 bases; junction bases outside the gene matches: 1. Germline loops: CDR1 DFQATT, CDR2 SNEGSKA (reference sequence). The CDR3 loop spans 14 amino acids. The CDR3 bases that were read are TGCAGTGCTGGGACTAGCGGGAGTTACAATGAG. Amino acids: CSAGTSGSYNE. The whole CDR3 protein reads CSAGTSGSYNEQFF.

As concerns this clone: Germline is not matched at one junction end, which may reflect a read error. Read coverage stops 3 residues before the CDR3 terminus; the germline J gene supplies the remainder. The chain links TRBV4-2 to TRBJ1-2, with 8 bases lining up with TRBD1. Germline assignment: CDR1 LGHNA and CDR2 YNFKEQ. The CDR3 consists of 17 residues. CDR3 DNA, as far as it was read: TGCGCCAGCAGCCAAGGAGTGGGACAGGCTACAAACTATGGC. Translating it yields CASSQGVGQATNYG. The full CDR3 protein is CASSQGVGQATNYGYTF.

The part of the CDR3 DNA that was read is TGTGCCAGCAGTTTAGTCAGGGGAGAGACC. This encodes CASSLVRGET. The entire CDR3 protein reads CASSLVRGETQYF. The chain employs TRBV27 and TRBJ2-5, with a possible D match to TRBD1 (6 bases). The DNA ends 3 residues before the CDR3 does, and the rest of the CDR3 is filled in from the germline J gene. Trimming removed 2 bases from V and 4 bases from J, with 8 bases in between. The CDR3 extends over 13 amino acids. Germline V CDR1 and CDR2: MNHEY, SMNVEV (reference sequence).

With regard to this clone: Coverage ceases 3 residues before the CDR3 finishes, and the germline J gene fills in the end. The chain is built from TRBV2 and TRBJ1-3; D might be TRBD1 (5 bases). V was shortened by 11 bases and J by 0 bases, with 14 bases between the two germline ends. CDR1 is SNHLY and CDR2 is FYNNEI in the germline V gene. The CDR3 totals 14 residues. Incomplete CDR3 DNA: TGTGCCGGCAAACAGGCGAGCTCTGGAAACACC. It specifies CAGKQASSGNT. The entire CDR3 protein reads CAGKQASSGNTIYF. The whole variable domain, remainder taken from reference TRBV2 and TRBJ1-3, is EPEVTQTPSHQVTQMGQEVILRCVPISNHLYFYWYRQILGQKVEFLVSFYNNEISEKSEIFDDQFSVERPDGSNFTLKIRSTKLEDSAMYFCAGKQASSGNTIYFGEGSWLTVV.

By frequency, this clone is medium-sized. The sequenced fragment ends 3 residues before the CDR3 boundary, so the rest is inferred from the germline J gene. The gene calls are TRBV18 and TRBJ2-5; TRBD1 matches 9 bases. Germline V gives CDR1 KGHSH, CDR2 LQKENI. V shed 2 bases and J 2 bases; nucleotides not matched to a gene: 0. This CDR3 has 14 amino acids. The covered CDR3 bases are TGTGCCAGCTCACCAGGGACAGGGCAAGAGACC. This gives the protein CASSPGTGQET. The whole CDR3 sequence is CASSPGTGQETQYF.

A remark on this clone: The CDR3 end is not reached by the read, which stops 3 residues before it; the germline J gene fills it in. This chain joins TRBV5-6 and TRBJ1-5; D is possibly TRBD1 (5 bases). The CDR3 covers 13 residues. CDR1 and CDR2 from the germline V gene are SGHDT and YYEEEE. The V gene lost 4 bases and the J gene lost 4 bases, with 9 bases spanning the gap. The CDR3 protein is CASSPGNNQPQHF. Partial CDR3 DNA: TGTGCCAGCAGCCCAGGGAATAATCAGCCC.

The CDR3 protein is CASSKGTGGPNEQFF. CDR3 DNA (partial): TGTGCCAGTAGCAAGGGGACAGGGGGCCCCAATGAG. This chain connects TRBV19 to TRBJ2-1; 12 bases map to TRBD1. With the read ending 3 residues before the CDR3 end, the germline J gene is used to fill in that end. The CDR3 has 15 residues. Germline V gene lookup returns CDR1 LNHDA and CDR2 SQIVND (reference sequence). J lost 6 bases, V lost 6 bases, and 6 bases had no gene match.

To note about this clone: The read terminates 3 residues ahead of where the CDR3 ends, so the germline J gene completes it. The genes are TRBV7-9 and TRBJ1-1; D is undetermined. The germline gives CDR1 SEHNR, CDR2 FQNEAQ (reference sequence). This CDR3 is 14 amino acids long. Deletions cut 1 base from V and 5 bases from J, with 11 bases between. The CDR3 DNA, read in part, is TGTGCCAGCAGCTTAGTTTTAGGCGGGACTGAA. Its translation is CASSLVLGGTE. The CDR3 in full is CASSLVLGGTEAFF.

Comments on this clone: Coverage ceases 3 residues before the CDR3 finishes, and the germline J gene fills in the end. This chain links TRBV20-1 with TRBJ1-5, with a possible D match to TRBD1 (5 bases). This CDR3 region has 14 residues. Germline V gene data show CDR1 as DFQATT and CDR2 as SNEGSKA (reference sequence). Trimming stripped 3 bases from V and 5 bases from J, with 14 bases between. The part of the CDR3 DNA that was read is TGCAGTGCTAGGAAATCGGGGGTTGATCAGCCC. Its translation: CSARKSGVDQP. In full, the CDR3 is CSARKSGVDQPQHF.

A remark on this clone: From the germline J gene comes the end of the CDR3, since the read stops 3 residues before it. The rearrangement links TRBV7-9 to TRBJ1-2, with 10 bases aligning to TRBD1. Per the germline V gene, CDR1 is SEHNR and CDR2 is FQNEAQ (reference sequence). V lost 5 bases and J lost 7; bases outside the gene matches: 7. The CDR3 has 14 residues. The CDR3 sequence is CASSPGTGAGGYTF. Incomplete CDR3 DNA: TGTGCCAGCAGCCCCGGGACAGGGGCGGGTGGC.

As regards this clone: The read finishes 3 residues shy of the CDR3 end, and the germline J gene is used to complete it. V gene TRBV7-9 combines with J gene TRBJ1-2; D is possibly TRBD1 (6 bases). CDR3 size: 15 residues. Trimming cost V 3 bases and J 2 bases, with 13 bases left between them. Germline V gene lookup returns CDR1 SEHNR and CDR2 FQNEAQ (reference sequence). The CDR3 DNA, read in part, is TGTGCCAGCAGCTTGCCAGGGGACACAAACTATGGC. Translating gives CASSLPGDTNYG. The entire CDR3 protein reads CASSLPGDTNYGYTF.

This chain's CDR3 is CAISDLTGFSGNTIYF. The sequenced CDR3 bases are TGTGCCATCAGTGACCTGACAGGCTTCTCTGGAAACACC. This chain links TRBV10-3 with TRBJ1-3; D might be TRBD1 (6 bases). Read data end 3 residues before the CDR3 end; the end is taken from the germline J gene. Trimming took off 3 bases at V and 0 bases at J, with 12 bases between the two ends. CDR3 length: 16 residues. Germline CDR1 and CDR2: ENHRY and SYGVKD.

A note on this clone: With the read ending 3 residues before the CDR3 end, the germline J gene is used to fill in that end. The chain links TRBV7-3 to TRBJ2-3; 10 nucleotides agree with TRBD2. Trimming removed 4 bases from V and 7 bases from J; junction bases left unmatched: 5. This CDR3 contains 14 residues. Germline CDR1 reads SGHTA; CDR2 reads FQGTGA. The sequenced part of the CDR3 DNA is TGTGCCAGCAGCTCGGCTAGCGGGGGTAATACG. Encoded protein: CASSSASGGNT. The whole CDR3 protein reads CASSSASGGNTQYF.

Concerning this clone itself: The DNA ends 3 residues before the CDR3 does, and the rest of the CDR3 is filled in from the germline J gene. The J gene is TRBJ2-1, the V gene TRBV19, with D perhaps matching TRBD2 (5 bases). Trimming removed 1 base at V and 4 bases at J, with 8 bases between. Germline assignment: CDR1 LNHDA and CDR2 SQIVND (reference sequence). This CDR3 spans 14 amino acids. The part of the CDR3 DNA that was read is TGTGCCAGTAGTATAGTCGGGGAATACAATGAG. Protein product: CASSIVGEYNE. The CDR3 in full is CASSIVGEYNEQFF.

Comment on this clone: Sequencing ends 3 residues short of the CDR3 end; the germline J gene provides the rest. At the DNA level, this CDR3 is encoded by other sequences in the same sample as well. The gene calls are TRBV7-2 and TRBJ1-1, with D possibly TRBD1 on 5 matching bases. The CDR3 runs to 15 residues. The V end lost 0 bases, the J end lost 3 bases, and 11 bases lay between the germline ends. CDR1 and CDR2 from the germline V gene are SGHTA and FQGNSA. The sequenced part of the CDR3 DNA is TGTGCCAGCAGCTTAGCTTGGCGGGGGTACACTGAA. Translated: CASSLAWRGYTE. From start to end, the CDR3 is CASSLAWRGYTEAFF. The whole variable domain, remainder taken from reference TRBV7-2 and TRBJ1-1, is GAGVSQSPSNKVTEKGKDVELRCDPISGHTALYWYRQSLGQGLEFLIYFQGNSAPDKSGLPSDRFSAERTGGSVSTLTIQRTQQEDSAVYLCASSLAWRGYTEAFFGQGTRLTVV.

Remarks on this clone: The CDR3 extends 3 residues past the end of the read, so its final part is completed from the germline J gene. The genes are TRBV28 and TRBJ1-2; 7 nucleotides agree with TRBD1. CDR1 is MDHEN, CDR2 SYDVKM, per germline. Trimming took 5 bases from V and 4 from J; bases not matched to a gene: 4. The CDR3 length is 13 residues. CDR3 residues: CASSPRGSYGYTF. The CDR3 DNA, read in part, is TGTGCCAGCAGTCCCAGGGGGAGCTATGGC.

About this clone: The read is 3 residues too short to cover the CDR3 end, so that end is filled in from the germline J gene. The chain combines TRBV20-1 with TRBJ2-3; possibly TRBD2 for D (6 bases). Deletions cut 5 bases from V and 3 bases from J, with 21 bases between. CDR1 is DFQATT and CDR2 is SNEGSKA in the germline V gene (reference sequence). The CDR3 contains 16 residues. The chain's CDR3 is CSASGLPTQGTDTQYF. The covered CDR3 bases are TGCAGTGCTTCGGGACTGCCAACCCAAGGGACAGATACG.

Comment on this clone: The DNA ends 3 residues before the CDR3 does, and the rest of the CDR3 is filled in from the germline J gene. V gene TRBV7-3 combines with J gene TRBJ1-2; TRBD1 matches 8 bases. The V segment lost 2 bases and the J segment 2 bases; nucleotides outside the gene matches: 4. This CDR3 spans 15 amino acids. Germline lookup yields CDR1 SGHTA and CDR2 FQGTGA. The CDR3 bases that were read are TGTGCCAGCAGCTTAGGCACAGGGGGGAACTATGGC. It codes for CASSLGTGGNYG. The full-length CDR3 reads as CASSLGTGGNYGYTF.